A selection of T cell receptor beta chains follows, all from one sample in a study of a mutant IDH1 vaccine in newly diagnosed glioma. Antigens of these TCRs are unknown. Here immunoSEQ multiplex PCR was the method, and the copy in TCRdb shows in-frame clones only, minus some. Of 43,000 or so clones in the sample, roughly 80% were seen once. Here the sequenced sample was PBMCs, taken from a glioma patient whose treatment included an IDH1 peptide vaccine. The receptors here all came from a woman in her late teens or twenties with glioma. Some clones in this sample may be carry-over from other donors' samples. The CDR3 runs from the conserved cysteine through the conserved F or W. The D gene is left open where the match is weak. Clone size is not always given. Where it is, it says once, few, many or a class for expanded clones.

D gene	J gene	V gene	clone size	CDR3 DNA	CDR3 protein
NA	TRBJ1-4	TRBV6-5	NA	TGTGCCAGCAGCTTGGAGGGGGCAACTAATGAAAAACTGTTTTTT	CASSLEGATNEKLFF
NA	TRBJ1-1	TRBV6-5	NA	TGTGCCAGCAGTTTGCCGGGCCACGAGACTGAAGCTTTCTTT	CASSLPGHETEAFF
NA	TRBJ2-2	TRBV6-6	once	TGTGCCAGCAGTTACCTCGAAGTCACCGGGGAGCTGTTTTTT	CASSYLEVTGELFF
NA	TRBJ2-7	TRBV5-6	few	TGTGCCAGCAGCTTGGCCGGAGGGGCAGGGAGAGGCGAGCAGTACTTC	CASSLAGGAGRGEQYF
NA	TRBJ2-5	TRBV4-1	NA	TGCGCCAGCAGCCAGTTTCCGCTCGCTGAGACCCAGTACTTC	CASSQFPLAETQYF
TRBD1	TRBJ1-3	TRBV2	NA	TGTGCCAGACAGGGGGCACCCTCTGGAAACACCATATATTTT	CARQGAPSGNTIYF
NA	TRBJ2-6	TRBV28	NA	TGTGCCAGCAAGGTGGGGGGATCTGGGGCCAACGTCCTGACTTTC	CASKVGGSGANVLTF
TRBD1	TRBJ1-2	TRBV5-1	NA	TGCGCCAGCAGCTTGACGACAGGGAACTATGGCTACACCTTC	CASSLTTGNYGYTF
NA	TRBJ2-7	TRBV29-1	NA	TGCAGCGTTGGGAATCACTACGAGCAGTACTTC	CSVGNHYEQYF
NA	TRBJ2-2	TRBV15	few	TGTGCCACCCATGAATCTTTTTCGGGGACCGGGGAGCTGTTTTTT	CATHESFSGTGELFF
TRBD1	TRBJ1-5	TRBV6-1	few	TGTGCCAGCGCCACCGGGACAGTTAGCAATCAGCCCCAGCATTTT	CASATGTVSNQPQHF
NA	TRBJ2-1	TRBV9	NA	TGTGCCAGCAGTCCGAGTGGGGGCGGGAGATACAATGAGCAGTTCTTC	CASSPSGGGRYNEQFF
NA	TRBJ1-5	TRBV27	NA	TGTGCCAGCAGTTTAGCAGGGTCTAATCAGCCCCAGCATTTT	CASSLAGSNQPQHF
NA	TRBJ2-1	TRBV9	once	TGTGCCAGCAGCGCCCTGAAGTCCTCAAGCTCCTACAATGAGCAGTTCTTC	CASSALKSSSSYNEQFF
NA	TRBJ2-1	TRBV27	NA	TGTGCCAGCAGTCGGGGACTGTCCAATGAGCAGTTCTTC	CASSRGLSNEQFF
NA	TRBJ2-2	TRBV6-6	NA	TGTGCCAGCACCAGCCCATCCGGGTACCACACCGGGGAGCTGTTTTTT	CASTSPSGYHTGELFF
NA	TRBJ2-7	TRBV19	NA	TGTGCCAGTAGTAAAGGGGGAAAATCGCAGTACTTC	CASSKGGKSQYF
NA	TRBJ2-3	TRBV7-2	once	TGTGCCAGCAGCCCCCGGGGTACGCAGTATTTT	CASSPRGTQYF
TRBD1	TRBJ1-6	TRBV6-5	NA	TGTGCCAGCAGGGACAGGGGATCCTATAATTCACCCCTCCACTTT	CASRDRGSYNSPLHF
NA	TRBJ2-1	TRBV2	NA	TGTGCCAGCAGTGAGGCCCTAGGGGGCAATGAGCAGTTCTTC	CASSEALGGNEQFF
NA	TRBJ1-2	TRBV5-1	NA	TGCGCCAGCAGCGGGGGGAATGGCTACACCTTC	CASSGGNGYTF
NA	TRBJ1-1	TRBV14	few	TGTGCCAGCAGCCAAGGAGGCAGGGAAGCTGAAGCTTTCTTT	CASSQGGREAEAFF
TRBD1	TRBJ2-1	TRBV4-2	NA	TGTGCCAGCAGCCGACAGGGACAGGGCGATGAGCAGTTCTTC	CASSRQGQGDEQFF
NA	TRBJ1-6	TRBV19	NA	TGTGCCAGCCGGATACAGGGAGGCAATTCACCCCTCCACTTT	CASRIQGGNSPLHF
NA	TRBJ2-1	TRBV5-5	NA	TGTGCCAGCAGCTTGGTTACCAGCTACAATGAGCAGTTCTTC	CASSLVTSYNEQFF
TRBD1	TRBJ2-7	TRBV6-6	NA	TGTGCCAGCAGCCCAGAGGGGACAGGGGGCTACGAGCAGTACTTC	CASSPEGTGGYEQYF
NA	TRBJ1-2	TRBV29-1	few	TGCAGCGCTCTGAATGCTAACTATGGCTACACCTTC	CSALNANYGYTF
NA	TRBJ2-5	TRBV2	NA	TGTGCCAGCACCTACCTCCGGAGGGGGGAGACCCAGTACTTC	CASTYLRRGETQYF
NA	TRBJ2-7	TRBV28	NA	TGTGCCAGCAGCGGGGCCGTGGGCGAGCAGTACTTC	CASSGAVGEQYF
NA	TRBJ2-7	TRBV12-5	NA	TGTGCTAGTGGTTTGAGCCCGGACGGGGGTTCCTACGAGCAGTACTTC	CASGLSPDGGSYEQYF
NA	TRBJ1-1	TRBV29-1	few	TGCAGCGGGAGGGAGACAGCGAACACTGAAGCTTTCTTT	CSGRETANTEAFF
NA	TRBJ1-2	TRBV14	NA	TGTGCCAGCAGCCGCGAGTTGGCAGGTCGGGGCTACACCTTC	CASSRELAGRGYTF
NA	TRBJ1-6	TRBV9	NA	TGTGCCAGCAGCCGGGACGGTAGTAATTCACCCCTCCACTTT	CASSRDGSNSPLHF
NA	TRBJ1-1	TRBV6-6	NA	TGTGCCAGCAGATACACCCTTGAAGCTTTCTTT	CASRYTLEAFF
NA	TRBJ2-3	TRBV10-1	NA	TGCGCCAGCAGTCCGGTTGCGGGGAGTCGGGATACGCAGTATTTT	CASSPVAGSRDTQYF
NA	TRBJ2-5	TRBV29-1	NA	TGCAGCGTTCGGGGGAATGTGCAAGAGACCCAGTACTTC	CSVRGNVQETQYF
TRBD2	TRBJ2-1	TRBV29-1	NA	TGCAGCGGGGTGGGACTAGCGGGGCCCGATGAGCAGTTCTTC	CSGVGLAGPDEQFF
NA	TRBJ2-1	TRBV10-2	NA	TGCGCCAGCAGTGAGTCCGGGTTAGGTTACAATGAGCAGTTCTTC	CASSESGLGYNEQFF
TRBD1	TRBJ1-1	TRBV7-6	NA	TGTGCCAGCAGCTTATTAACAGGGGGGGACACTGAAGCTTTCTTT	CASSLLTGGDTEAFF
NA	TRBJ1-2	TRBV10-3	NA	TGTGCCACCTCCAGTCCGGGGGGGGGCTACACCTTC	CATSSPGGGYTF
NA	TRBJ1-5	TRBV6-1	NA	TGTGCCAGCAGTGAACCCGGGAGCAATCAGCCCCAGCATTTT	CASSEPGSNQPQHF
NA	TRBJ2-7	TRBV11-3	NA	TGTGCCAGCAGCTTAGTAGGGCGACTAGGAGGGGCCTACGAGCAGTACTTC	CASSLVGRLGGAYEQYF
TRBD1	TRBJ1-5	TRBV18	few	TGTGCCAGCTCACTATCGACAGGGCAAAATCAGCCCCAGCATTTT	CASSLSTGQNQPQHF